This T cell receptor beta chain was recovered during a study of control samples from healthy donors and cancer patients. Germline CDR1 reads MNHEY; CDR2 reads SVGAGI. V lost 5 bases to trimming and J lost 3 bases, with 13 bases between them. This CDR3 contains 15 residues. Data came from immunoSEQ multiplex PCR; TCRdb stores just in-frame clones and leaves some out. In the table there are 150,000 to 200,000 clones, approximately 94% of which are singletons. The TCR was taken from a woman younger than 30 in good health. The sequenced sample was blood. The rearrangement uses TRBV6-5 and TRBJ1-4, with TRBD1 as a possible D gene (6 bases). CDR3 DNA: TGTGCCAGCAGTACAAACAGGGCAGCTAATGAAAAACTGTTTTTT. Amino acids: CASSTNRAANEKLFF.